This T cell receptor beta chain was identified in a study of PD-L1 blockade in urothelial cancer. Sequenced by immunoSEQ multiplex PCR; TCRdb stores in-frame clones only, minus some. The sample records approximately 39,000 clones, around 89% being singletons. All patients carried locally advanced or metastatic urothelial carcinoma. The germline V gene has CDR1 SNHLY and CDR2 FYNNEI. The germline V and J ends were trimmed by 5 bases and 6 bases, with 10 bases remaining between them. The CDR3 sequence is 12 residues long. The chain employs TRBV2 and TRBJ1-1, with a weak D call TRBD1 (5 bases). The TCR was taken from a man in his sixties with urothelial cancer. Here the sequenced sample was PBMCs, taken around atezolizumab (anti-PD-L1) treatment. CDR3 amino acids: CASSTGFAEAFF. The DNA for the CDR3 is TGTGCCAGCAGTACAGGTTTCGCTGAAGCTTTCTTT.